A single sample is the source of the 9 T cell receptor beta chains below, sequenced in a study of cytomegalovirus exposure and HLA in healthy donors. The PCR was carried out with 60 Vbeta primers and 13 Jbeta primers. Clones were read by immunoSEQ multiplex PCR, and TCRdb kept only the in-frame ones, dropping some. This table holds more than 150,000 clones, more than 75% found once. The sample consisted of PBMCs. These receptors originate from a young woman in good health and CMV-seronegative.

The J gene is TRBJ1-1, the V gene TRBV18; the D gene is possibly TRBD1 (5 bases). Germline CDR1 KGHSH, CDR2 LQKENI. This CDR3 has 13 residues. V lost 6 bases and J lost 0, with 8 bases in between. CDR3 region: CASSQGMNTEAFF. DNA of the CDR3: TGTGCCAGCTCCCAGGGAATGAACACTGAAGCTTTCTTT.

The chain joins TRBV7-2 to TRBJ1-6, with 8 bases lining up with TRBD1. J gave up 0 bases and V 2 bases, and 3 bases lay outside the gene matches. CDR1 SGHTA and CDR2 FQGNSA come from the germline V gene. This CDR3 has 17 amino acids. Here the CDR3 reads CASSLRDRSSYNSPLHF. The CDR3, as DNA: TGTGCCAGCAGCTTAAGGGACAGGAGCTCCTATAATTCACCCCTCCACTTT.

The chain links TRBV4-2 to TRBJ2-3; 8 nucleotides match TRBD2. This CDR3 contains 17 residues. Per germline, CDR1 LGHNA and CDR2 YNFKEQ. The trim removed 0 bases at V and 6 bases at J, leaving 11 bases unmatched. The CDR3 sequence: CASSQDNGRAVEDTQYF. The CDR3 nucleotides are TGTGCCAGCAGCCAAGATAACGGGAGGGCCGTCGAGGATACGCAGTATTTT.

The chain links TRBV6-5 to TRBJ2-7; 9 bases match TRBD1. The CDR3 sequence is 14 residues long. J was trimmed by 2 bases and V by 4 bases; bases with no gene match: 3. Germline lookup yields CDR1 MNHEY and CDR2 SVGAGI. The CDR3 DNA follows: TGTGCCAGCAGTTGGGGACAGGGTGCCTACGAGCAGTACTTC. It specifies CASSWGQGAYEQYF.

This clone was seen a few times. V gene TRBV14 combines with J gene TRBJ1-4; D is uncertain. The CDR3 is made up of 13 amino acids. Trimming pared 4 bases from V and 11 bases from J, leaving 14 bases between. In germline, CDR1 is SGHDN, CDR2 FVKESK. CDR3 in DNA: TGTGCCAGCAGCCTATTAATCCGAGGGAAACTGTTTTTT. This encodes CASSLLIRGKLFF.

The chain combines TRBV19 with TRBJ2-7; 13 bases line up with TRBD2. CDR1 and CDR2 from the germline V gene are LNHDA and SQIVND (reference sequence). V was clipped by 3 bases and J by 5 bases; unmatched bases: 7. This CDR3 has 16 residues. The CDR3 reads CASSIWGTSGEDEQYF. As DNA, the CDR3 is TGTGCCAGTAGTATTTGGGGGACTAGCGGGGAAGACGAGCAGTACTTC.

V and J are TRBV10-3 and TRBJ2-1, with 7 bases aligning to TRBD2. The CDR3 is made up of 13 amino acids. The germline V gene encodes CDR1 ENHRY and CDR2 SYGVKD. V dropped 3 bases and J dropped 7; count of bases not matched to a gene: 3. CDR3 loop: CAISDVGGNEQFF. In DNA form, the CDR3 reads TGTGCCATCAGTGACGTCGGGGGGAATGAGCAGTTCTTC.

This clone was counted a single time. The V call is TRBV7-2, the J call TRBJ2-5; possibly TRBD2 for D (5 bases). Germline CDR1 is SGHTA and CDR2 is FQGNSA. V was pared by 1 base and J by 5 bases, with 17 bases between. CDR3 length: 16 amino acids. In DNA, the CDR3 is TGTGCCAGCAGCTTAGGCGGTTCGGGGAGAGGGGAGACCCAGTACTTC. Translating it yields CASSLGGSGRGETQYF.

This chain joins TRBV6-6 and TRBJ1-2; D unresolved. The germline gives CDR1 MNHNY, CDR2 SVGAGI (reference sequence). Between the trimmed V and J ends, which lost 7 bases and 2 bases, there was a span of 11 bases. This CDR3 spans 13 amino acids. CDR3 sequence: CASTPHENYGYTF. The DNA of the CDR3 is TGTGCCAGCACCCCACACGAAAACTATGGCTACACCTTC.